This T cell receptor (beta chain) was sequenced for a study of naive and memory T cell subsets. Overnight CMV lysate stimulation of fresh PBMCs defined donor CMV status by CD4+ IFNgamma. There are a few counts of this clonotype. As yet, its antigen is unknown. The CDR3 totals 13 residues. Trimming shortened V by 3 bases and J by 4 bases, and 7 bases separated the two germline ends. The V gene's germline CDR1 is SGHTA and CDR2 FQGTGA. General observations from the study: Naive and memory repertoire findings lacked a ground truth for validation. From naive to CM, EM and EMRA, diversity decreased and Gini increased.

An equimolar mix of two oligonucleotides served as the beta constant-region primer for TRBC1 and TRBC2. The ligated cDNA underwent four PCR rounds using SP2 and nested alpha and beta constant-region primers. MiXCR, run by TCRdb on the UMI-ligation and nested PCR reads, gives a single entry per CDR3 protein. The sample lists about 82,000 distinct CDR3 sequences, about 8.2% occurring once. The material sequenced was naive CD8+ T cells from blood. The chain couples TRBV7-3 to TRBJ1-5; D is possibly TRBD1 (5 bases). This clonotype was sampled from a human donor in good health. The CDR3 DNA is TGTGCCAGCAGCTTGGACATTAATCAGCCCCAGCATTTT. It specifies CASSLDINQPQHF.